This T cell receptor (beta chain) was observed in a study of T cells in Graves' hyperthyroidism and ophthalmopathy (dated by TCRdb to the late 2010s). At the level of the whole study: Peripheral blood samples were taken at initial diagnosis, before any treatment was given. Whether ophthalmopathy could be predicted prospectively was tested in an independent validation cohort made up of roughly 19 hyperthyroidism patients plus 17 patients who later progressed to ophthalmopathy. To identify TCR V-J signatures that set the groups apart, the researchers used a discovery cohort of 100 patients, made up of under 45 with Graves' ophthalmopathy and about 60 with stable Graves' hyperthyroidism. After blood sampling, hyperthyroidism patients were treated with methimazole at a starting dose of 30 mg daily, and ophthalmopathy patients were treated with high-dose intravenous methylprednisolone. For training and testing, the 80 to 100 patients in the discovery cohort were randomly divided in a 7:3 ratio. In addition, the study compared T-cell repertoires in thyroid tissue and in blood from a handful of Graves' hyperthyroidism patients. According to the paper, TCR Vbeta CDR3 sequencing was carried out on roughly 130 peripheral blood samples, which came from approximately 41 ophthalmopathy, approximately 78 hyperthyroidism and approximately 17 progressor patients. General conclusions and limits of the study: Most expanded thyroid clonotypes (frequency above 0.001) were also detected in blood, a finding suggesting that blood repertoires may reflect thyroid immune responses. In cross-validation, a model built on a 13 V-J signature told ophthalmopathy apart from stable hyperthyroidism with approximately 90% sensitivity and 81% to 82% specificity, and in testing the same model reached 80%/75%. In validation, progression to ophthalmopathy was predicted by the model with roughly 69% sensitivity and approximately 78% specificity, a median of approximately 6.5 months before onset. No statistical method was used to fix the sample size in advance, and group allocation was not hidden from the investigators.

The hyperthyroidism patients were between 18 and 65 years old and newly diagnosed, with a disease duration of less than 2 months. Any patient with an uncontrolled infection, another autoimmune disease, pregnancy or lactation was excluded. Diagnoses relied on clinical symptoms, serum thyroxine and TRAb, thyroid ultrasound and orbital computed tomography. Blood from progressor patients was collected at the time of first diagnosis with hyperthyroidism, before any ophthalmopathy symptoms had appeared. PBMCs were separated from roughly 10 ml of fresh peripheral blood using Ficoll-Paque density gradient centrifugation. Progressor patients were initially diagnosed with Graves' hyperthyroidism and developed ophthalmopathy during follow-up. Trizol reagent was used to extract total RNA, and RNA quality was then checked on an Agilent 2100 Bioanalyzer. Amplification of TCR beta CDR3 regions was carried out from RNA transcripts. The first round of RT-PCR for the TCR CDR3 was performed with the HTBI primer set and the Qiagen OneStep RT-PCR kit. The libraries were constructed in a second round of multiplex PCR and then size-selected and purified. Sequencing of the libraries was done on an Illumina HiSeq2000 using paired-end 100 bp reads. Per the authors' processing: SOAPnuke was used to process the raw data, throwing out any read that contained adapters or uncalled bases, had a mean Phred below 15, or lacked an exact constant-primer or identifier match. High-quality paired reads were merged with COPE v1.2.5, and unique nucleotide sequences were defined as clonotypes. MiTCR v1.1 was used to align the clonotypes against IMGT TRBV, TRBD and TRBJ reference segments. The analysis included only V-J combinations with a frequency above 0.0001, which together covered more than 99% of the repertoires. The TCS score was defined as F50 (clonal expansion) divided by E x V (chaos), with BLOSUM62-based TCRdist calculated between CDR3 peptides within each V-J. Welch's t-statistics and random forest reduced 450 to 600 V-J features to some 14, which were used in a naive Bayes classifier (R e1071). TCRdb applied fastp at Q25 and MiXCR to the public reads, then kept only in-frame beta chains. Every entry covers one CDR3 protein and lists the most common genes and DNA from its rows. None of the V and J calls come from the authors' own analysis; TCRdb made them. The sample data list some 350,000 distinct CDR3 sequences, and 15% to 17% of these were observed just once. Roughly 26% of the sample rests with the top ten.

Between the V and J ends, shortened by 4 bases and 6 bases respectively, the junction contains 18 bases. Counted from cysteine to phenylalanine, this CDR3 has 16 amino acids. The only DNA kept is the CDR3, 48 bases in frame from the first base. CDR1 and CDR2 are read off the germline V gene (reference sequence) as LNHDA and SQIVND. Many counts were recorded for this clonotype. Which antigen it targets is not known. No much larger clone exists at a distance of one base, and base qualities are not known. The rearranged segments are TRBV19 and TRBJ2-2, with TRBD1 as a weak D call on 5 bases. The clonotype comes from a woman aged 18-30 years with Graves' hyperthyroidism that later progressed to Graves' ophthalmopathy. The source material was blood. At the DNA level, the sequence is TGTGCCAGTAGTACCCTTCGAAGGGGCGCAGCCGGGGAGCTGTTTTTT. This sequence encodes CASSTLRRGAAGELFF. Full variable domain (CDR3 extended with the reference TRBV19 and TRBJ2-2 proteins): DGGITQSPKYLFRKEGQNVTLSCEQNLNHDAMYWYRQDPGQGLRLIYYSQIVNDFQKGDIAEGYSVSREKKESFPLTVTSAQKNPTAFYLCASSTLRRGAAGELFFGEGSRLTVL.